This is a list of T cell receptor beta chains from one sample in a study of blood T cell repertoires in COVID-19. Sequencing was performed with immunoSEQ multiplex PCR; in TCRdb, only in-frame clones are kept and a portion is missing. The top ten hold 4.4% of the sample, which has 150,000 or so clones, 75% to 90% seen once. The source material was PBMCs or T cells enriched from blood (not recorded which). The receptors here all came from a woman aged 45-65 years who had recovered from COVID-19. CDR3s include the opening cysteine and the closing phenylalanine or tryptophan. D genes are given only for firm matches. Size is omitted from some rows. Given values are once, few, many or a class for expanded clones.

len	v_gene	d_gene	j_gene	abundance	CDR3aa	CDR3nt
15	TRBV7-9	TRBD2	TRBJ2-2	.	CASSFSGGTTGELFF	TGTGCCAGCAGCTTTAGCGGGGGCACCACCGGGGAGCTGTTTTTT
15	TRBV7-2	.	TRBJ1-1	.	CASSLGGPGATEAFF	TGTGCCAGCAGCTTAGGTGGGCCGGGAGCCACTGAAGCTTTCTTT
17	TRBV7-3	.	TRBJ1-1	.	CASSGPREGERNTEAFF	TGTGCCAGCAGCGGTCCTCGGGAGGGGGAGAGGAACACTGAAGCTTTCTTT
12	TRBV19	.	TRBJ1-2	.	CASSGYGYGYTF	TGTGCCAGTAGTGGTTACGGCTATGGCTACACCTTC
12	TRBV7-2	.	TRBJ1-1	.	CASSSNRQVAFF	TGTGCCAGCAGCTCCAATCGACAGGTTGCTTTCTTT
15	TRBV30	TRBD1	TRBJ1-1	.	CAWIARDRGYTEAFF	TGTGCCTGGATCGCCCGGGACAGGGGGTACACTGAAGCTTTCTTT
14	TRBV7-2	.	TRBJ1-1	.	CASSSYPVNTEAFF	TGTGCCAGCAGCTCGTACCCGGTCAACACTGAAGCTTTCTTT
13	TRBV19	.	TRBJ2-1	.	CASSIRSGGEQFF	TGTGCCAGTAGTATAAGGAGCGGCGGTGAGCAGTTCTTC
17	TRBV3-1/TRBV3-2	.	TRBJ1-3	once	CASSQVSGGRSGNTIYF	TGTGCCAGCAGCCAAGTATCGGGAGGACGCTCTGGAAACACCATATATTTT
14	TRBV28	.	TRBJ2-6	.	CASSSGSGANVLTF	TGTGCCAGCAGTTCGGGGTCCGGGGCCAACGTCCTGACTTTC
17	TRBV10-3	TRBD2	TRBJ2-2	once	CAISRSRLAGDTGELFF	TGTGCCATCAGCCGCAGCCGACTAGCGGGAGACACCGGGGAGCTGTTTTTT
11	TRBV9	.	TRBJ1-2	.	CASRQNTGYTF	TGTGCCAGCAGACAAAACACTGGCTACACCTTC
18	TRBV9	.	TRBJ2-6	.	CASSTPAGGGSGANVLTF	TGTGCCAGCAGCACCCCCGCGGGCGGAGGCTCTGGGGCCAACGTCCTGACTTTC
16	TRBV5-5	.	TRBJ1-5	once	CASSSHPGGANQPQHF	TGTGCCAGCAGCTCTCACCCGGGGGGCGCAAATCAGCCCCAGCATTTT
14	TRBV6-5	TRBD1	TRBJ1-1	.	CASSYSTGVTEAFF	TGTGCCAGCAGTTACTCGACAGGGGTCACTGAAGCTTTCTTT
13	TRBV29-1	TRBD2	TRBJ2-1	.	CSVALTSGNEQFF	TGCAGCGTTGCTTTAACTAGCGGCAATGAGCAGTTCTTC
16	TRBV3-1/TRBV3-2	TRBD1	TRBJ1-5	.	CASSRGTGGSGQPQHF	TGTGCCAGCAGCCGGGGGACAGGGGGCTCGGGGCAGCCCCAGCATTTT
13	TRBV18	.	TRBJ2-5	.	CASSPSPEETQYF	TGTGCCAGCTCACCATCTCCCGAAGAGACCCAGTACTTC
15	TRBV6-5	.	TRBJ1-2	.	CASREGRGDPYGYTF	TGTGCCAGCAGAGAGGGGAGGGGAGATCCCTATGGCTACACCTTC
16	TRBV27	TRBD2	TRBJ2-3	.	CASSFSGETSTDTQYF	TGTGCCAGCAGTTTCAGCGGGGAGACTAGCACAGATACGCAGTATTTT
18	TRBV19	.	TRBJ2-2	.	CASSITSARGGNTGELFF	TGTGCCAGTAGTATAACCTCCGCCAGAGGGGGGAACACCGGGGAGCTGTTTTTT
18	TRBV5-4	TRBD2	TRBJ2-3	.	CASSLGVSSGVSTDTQYF	TGTGCCAGCAGCTTGGGCGTTTCTAGCGGGGTAAGCACAGATACGCAGTATTTT
15	TRBV30	TRBD1	TRBJ1-5	.	CALRGQGAPDQPQHF	TGTGCCTTGCGGGGACAGGGGGCGCCGGATCAGCCCCAGCATTTT
14	TRBV27	.	TRBJ1-5	.	CASSLRGSNQPQHF	TGTGCCAGCAGTTTAAGGGGAAGCAATCAGCCCCAGCATTTT
15	TRBV27	.	TRBJ1-1	.	CASSLSVGRPAEAFF	TGTGCCAGCAGTTTATCGGTTGGGAGACCAGCTGAAGCTTTCTTT
12	TRBV12-3/TRBV12-4	.	TRBJ1-1	many	CASSGPGTEAFF	TGTGCCAGCAGCGGACCAGGGACTGAAGCTTTCTTT
16	TRBV13	TRBD1	TRBJ1-5	few	CASSFGARGRGQPQHF	TGTGCCAGCAGCTTTGGCGCCAGGGGGCGCGGGCAGCCCCAGCATTTT
12	TRBV29-1	TRBD1	TRBJ1-2	once	CSGGTGAIGYTF	TGCAGCGGCGGGACAGGGGCCATCGGCTACACCTTC
13	TRBV6-2/TRBV6-3	.	TRBJ1-2	.	CASSSTENYGYTF	TGTGCCAGCAGCTCGACAGAGAACTATGGCTACACCTTC
15	TRBV28	TRBD2	TRBJ2-3	.	CASSSSGGTTDTQYF	TGTGCCAGCAGTTCTAGCGGGGGGACCACAGATACGCAGTATTTT
13	TRBV2	TRBD1	TRBJ2-3	few	CASRTGTTDTQYF	TGTGCCAGCAGGACAGGGACCACAGATACGCAGTATTTT
15	TRBV2	TRBD2	TRBJ2-1	few	CASSSLAGAYNEQFF	TGTGCCAGCAGTTCACTAGCGGGTGCGTACAATGAGCAGTTCTTC
15	TRBV3-1/TRBV3-2	.	TRBJ1-5	.	CASSRSGRGNQPQHF	TGTGCCAGCAGCCGCTCAGGCAGGGGCAATCAGCCCCAGCATTTT
12	TRBV28	.	TRBJ1-5	.	CASSFAQGAQHF	TGTGCCAGCAGTTTTGCCCAAGGGGCCCAGCATTTT
15	TRBV28	TRBD2	TRBJ2-3	.	CASRQGGGASDTQYF	TGTGCCAGCAGACAGGGCGGGGGGGCCTCAGATACGCAGTATTTT
15	TRBV30	TRBD2	TRBJ2-3	.	CAWSLAGAPGDTQYF	TGTGCCTGGAGTCTAGCGGGGGCGCCGGGAGATACGCAGTATTTT
13	TRBV27	.	TRBJ2-2	.	CASSWAVTGELFF	TGTGCCAGCAGTTGGGCAGTCACCGGGGAGCTGTTTTTT
16	TRBV5-6	TRBD1	TRBJ1-3	.	CASNGGTAYSGNTIYF	TGTGCCAGCAATGGAGGGACAGCCTACTCTGGAAACACCATATATTTT
15	TRBV10-2	TRBD1	TRBJ2-5	once	CASRDRAGYQETQYF	TGCGCCAGCAGAGACAGGGCTGGGTACCAAGAGACCCAGTACTTC
16	TRBV6-1	TRBD1	TRBJ1-6	.	CASSEDLGQGYSPLHF	TGTGCCAGCAGTGAAGACCTGGGACAGGGCTATTCACCCCTCCACTTT